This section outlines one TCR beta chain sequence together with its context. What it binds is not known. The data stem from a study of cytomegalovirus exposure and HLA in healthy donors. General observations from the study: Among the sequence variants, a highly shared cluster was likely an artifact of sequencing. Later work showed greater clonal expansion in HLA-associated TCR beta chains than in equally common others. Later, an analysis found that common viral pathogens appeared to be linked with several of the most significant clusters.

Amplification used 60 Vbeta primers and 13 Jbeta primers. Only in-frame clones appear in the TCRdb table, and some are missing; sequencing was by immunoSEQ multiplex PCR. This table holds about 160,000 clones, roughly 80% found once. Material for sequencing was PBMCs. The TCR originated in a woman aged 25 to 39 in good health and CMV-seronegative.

In DNA, the CDR3 is TGTGCCAGCAGCAAAAGGGGATCCGGGGAGCTGTTTTTT. This sequence encodes CASSKRGSGELFF. The chain carries TRBV21-1 and TRBJ2-2; the table calls TRBD1, which could not be checked here. TRBV21-1 counts as a pseudogene. The CDR3 covers 13 residues.